This T cell receptor (beta chain) was sequenced for a study of T-cell memory formation after mild COVID-19. Study-wide points: Among CD4+ contracting clones, most were CM and EM, and CD8+ ones EMRA.

The CDR3 extends over 13 amino acids. V was cut by 4 bases and J by 8 bases, with 12 bases left in between. In germline, CDR1 is MNHEY, CDR2 SVGEGT. About this clonotype: Its matching antigen is unknown.

One entry per CDR3 protein results from TCRdb running MiXCR on the 5' RACE reads. The sample holds about 400,000 distinct CDR3 sequences, approximately 24% seen once. Source material: PBMCs or a T cell subset sorted from them (not recorded which). The chain couples TRBV6-2 or TRBV6-3 to TRBJ2-1; D unclear. The source of this sequence is an adult woman who had mild COVID-19 (a few samples of this study predate the infection). Cell type and time point are not known. CDR3 loop: CASSSSETHEQFF. In DNA, the CDR3 is TGTGCCAGCAGTTCATCGGAGACCCATGAGCAGTTCTTC.